This T cell receptor (beta chain) was identified in a study of cytomegalovirus exposure and HLA in healthy donors. The primer mix had 60 Vbeta and 13 Jbeta primers. Measured with immunoSEQ multiplex PCR; TCRdb has only the in-frame clones, and not every one. The sample has 170,000 or so clones, 80% seen once. Study results and limitations: CMV serostatus was the only recorded immune exposure for donors. Previous analysis showed most TCR beta V segments were productive about 87% or about 30% of the time. Most subjects' HLA-A and HLA-B alleles were reportedly predicted from TCR beta sequences.

Donors showed nominal health when sampled, although they likely had unrecorded immune exposures. A remark on this clone: Its antigen is still unknown.

Germline CDR1 is SGHAT and CDR2 is FQNNGV. This CDR3 region has 15 residues. Trimming shortened V by 5 bases and J by 6 bases, and 19 bases separated the two germline ends. Sequencing used PBMCs. The receptor was derived from a boy aged 5-17 years in good health and CMV-seronegative. The gene calls are TRBV11-2 and TRBJ1-2; D uncertain. The CDR3 reads CASSLTFGGVDGYTF. The CDR3 DNA is TGTGCCAGCAGCCTCACGTTTGGCGGGGTGGATGGCTACACCTTC.